The 16 T cell receptor beta chains given below trace back to one sample, sequenced in a study of T cells after yellow fever vaccination. TCRdb reprocessed the 5' RACE reads with MiXCR, giving one entry per CDR3 protein. The sample holds 300,000 to 400,000 distinct CDR3 sequences; roughly an eighth are singletons and the top ten take 3.2%. The sequences come from CD4+ T cells sorted from PBMCs, collected 15 days after the yellow fever booster vaccination. The origin of the receptors is a man between 18 and 35 years old who received the YFV17D yellow fever vaccine.

This clonotype was picked up a small number of times. J is TRBJ2-1 and V is TRBV18; D not resolved. Per germline, CDR1 KGHSH and CDR2 LQKENI. With 6 bases removed from V and 0 bases from J, the gap between germline ends came to 12 bases. The CDR3 totals 15 residues. The CDR3 DNA is TGTGCCAGCTCTCCCTCTGTGAGCTCCTACAATGAGCAGTTCTTC. Its translation is CASSPSVSSYNEQFF.

The chain employs TRBV2 and TRBJ2-3, with D possibly matching TRBD2 (7 bases). V shed 5 bases and J shed 6 bases, with 12 bases lying between them. The germline gives CDR1 SNHLY, CDR2 FYNNEI. CDR3 length: 13 residues. The CDR3 protein is CASSPGGRDTQYF. CDR3 in DNA: TGTGCCAGCAGTCCGGGGGGCAGGGATACGCAGTATTTT. Full variable domain (missing parts from reference TRBV2 and TRBJ2-3): EPEVTQTPSHQVTQMGQEVILRCVPISNHLYFYWYRQILGQKVEFLVSFYNNEISEKSEIFDDQFSVERPDGSNFTLKIRSTKLEDSAMYFCASSPGGRDTQYFGPGTRLTVL.

This chain links TRBV24-1 with TRBJ2-4, with D maybe TRBD2 (6 bases). V lost 5 bases and J 8 bases, leaving 12 bases between the germline ends. CDR3 size: 13 residues. Germline CDR1 and CDR2: KGHDR and SFDVKD. This CDR3 is CATSASGSYIQYF. The CDR3 DNA reads as TGTGCCACCAGTGCGAGCGGGTCGTACATTCAGTACTTC.

V is TRBV7-9 and J is TRBJ1-6; D remains unclear. Germline loops: CDR1 SEHNR, CDR2 FQNEAQ (reference sequence). V dropped 4 bases and J dropped 14 bases, with 9 bases sitting between them. CDR3 length: 11 amino acids. CDR3 bases: TGTGCCAGCAGCTCCCGAGGGTCCCTCCACTTT. It specifies CASSSRGSLHF.

Details on this clonotype: One junction end disagrees with the germline gene, perhaps due to a read error. The rearrangement links TRBV5-4 to TRBJ2-2; 7 positions match TRBD1. This CDR3 region has 16 residues. CDR1 is SGHNT, CDR2 YYREEE, per germline (reference sequence). The CDR3 region is CDSSSPGQDLTGELFF. The CDR3 DNA reads TGTGACAGCAGCTCGCCAGGACAGGACCTTACCGGGGAGCTGTTTTTT. The full variable domain, completed using reference TRBV5-4 and TRBJ2-2, is ETGVTQSPTHLIKTRGQQVTLRCSSQSGHNTVSWYQQALGQGPQFIFQYYREEENGRGNFPPRFSGLQFPNYSSELNVNALELDDSALYLCDSSSPGQDLTGELFFGEGSRLTVL.

The V gene is TRBV20-1, the J gene TRBJ1-5; TRBD1 is a possible D gene (6 bases). Germline V CDR1 and CDR2: DFQATT, SNEGSKA (reference sequence). The V end was cut by 2 bases, the J end by 0 bases, with 14 bases between. This CDR3 contains 16 residues. The CDR3: CSARSGTSYSNQPQHF. CDR3 bases: TGCAGTGCTAGATCCGGGACATCGTATAGCAATCAGCCCCAGCATTTT.

This clonotype was detected only a few times. The V gene is TRBV21-1, the J gene TRBJ2-7. TRBV21-1 corresponds to a pseudogene. The CDR3 spans 12 residues. CDR3 nucleotide sequence: TGTGCCAGCAGCATAAGGGTGCACGAGCAGTACGTC. It yields the protein CASSIRVHEQYV.

V usage is TRBV5-1 and J usage is TRBJ2-4, with D perhaps given as TRBD1 or TRBD2 (5 bases each). Per the germline V gene, CDR1 is SGHRS and CDR2 is YFSETQ. This CDR3 contains 15 residues. V lost 1 base and J lost 4, with 12 bases in between. This CDR3 reads CASSLLGDPKNIQYF. As DNA, the CDR3 is TGCGCCAGCAGCTTGCTGGGGGATCCGAAAAACATTCAGTACTTC.

A few counts support this clonotype. The chain employs TRBV10-2 and TRBJ1-1; no clear D gene. This CDR3 spans 14 amino acids. Trimming left V 2 bases short and J 5 bases short, with 12 bases between. Per the germline V gene, CDR1 is WSHSY and CDR2 is SAAADI. CDR3 region: CASSEIRERTEAFF. In DNA, the CDR3 is TGCGCCAGCAGTGAGATCCGGGAGAGGACTGAAGCTTTCTTT.

This clonotype was recorded at least ten times. V and J are TRBV27 and TRBJ2-7; D is unresolved. The CDR3 totals 12 residues. Trimming left V 8 bases short and J 4 bases short, with 12 bases between. Germline V CDR1 and CDR2: MNHEY, SMNVEV (reference sequence). This CDR3 reads CASWLTEYEQYV. The CDR3 DNA follows: TGTGCCAGCTGGTTGACTGAATACGAGCAGTACGTC.

This clonotype has at least ten counts. The chain uses TRBV7-8 and TRBJ1-2; no clear D gene. With 2 bases removed from V and 2 bases from J, the gap between germline ends came to 6 bases. Germline lookup yields CDR1 SGHVS and CDR2 FQNEAQ. The CDR3 is made up of 13 amino acids. As DNA, the CDR3 is TGTGCCAGCAGCTTATCCCTCAACTATGGCTACACCTTC. Protein product: CASSLSLNYGYTF. Full variable domain (missing parts from reference TRBV7-8 and TRBJ1-2): GAGVSQSPRYKVAKRGQDVALRCDPISGHVSLFWYQQALGQGPEFLTYFQNEAQLDKSGLPSDRFFAERPEGSVSTLKIQRTQQEDSAVYLCASSLSLNYGYTFGSGTRLTVV.

This clonotype has just a few counts. The chain joins TRBV4-3 to TRBJ2-2; a weak D match, TRBD1 (6 bases). With 8 bases removed from V and 1 base from J, the gap between germline ends came to 8 bases. The CDR3 contains 13 residues. The V gene's germline CDR1 is LGHNA and CDR2 YSLEER. CDR3 sequence (DNA): TGCGCCAGCCGGGACAAGAACACCGGGGAGCTGTTTTTT. It is translated as CASRDKNTGELFF.

V and J are TRBV20-1 and TRBJ2-5; D is uncertain. The CDR3 length is 14 residues. From germline, CDR1 is DFQATT and CDR2 SNEGSKA (reference sequence). V was trimmed by 0 bases and J by 5 bases, leaving 13 bases between them. CDR3 bases: TGCAGTGCTAGAGATCCGGCCGTCCGGGAGACCCAGTACTTC. Protein sequence: CSARDPAVRETQYF.

The chain uses TRBV10-3 and TRBJ2-1, with 8 bases aligning to TRBD1. CDR1 and CDR2 from the germline V gene are ENHRY and SYGVKD. The V and J ends lost 4 bases and 9 bases, in that order; junction bases with no gene match: 11. The CDR3 contains 15 residues. CDR3 coding DNA: TGTGCCATCAGTGGGGGGACAGGCGACGGGGCTGAGCAGTTCTTC. Its translation is CAISGGTGDGAEQFF.

The V call is TRBV5-4, the J call TRBJ2-3; D may be TRBD2 (5 bases). This CDR3 comprises 17 residues. CDR1 is SGHNT and CDR2 is YYREEE in the germline V gene (reference sequence). Between the trimmed V and J ends, which lost 0 bases and 0 bases, there was a span of 14 bases. The CDR3 sequence: CASSLVEGYASTDTQYF. The CDR3 DNA reads TGTGCCAGCAGCTTGGTTGAGGGATACGCTAGCACAGATACGCAGTATTTT.

This clonotype was picked up a small number of times. Here the CDR3 DNA reads TGCAGTGCTAGTCTTGTAAACACAGATACGCAGTATTTT. Its protein is CSASLVNTDTQYF. This chain uses TRBV20-1 with TRBJ2-3; D remains unclear. Trimming stripped 3 bases from V and 2 bases from J, with 9 bases between. From germline, CDR1 is DFQATT and CDR2 SNEGSKA (reference sequence). CDR3 length: 13 amino acids.